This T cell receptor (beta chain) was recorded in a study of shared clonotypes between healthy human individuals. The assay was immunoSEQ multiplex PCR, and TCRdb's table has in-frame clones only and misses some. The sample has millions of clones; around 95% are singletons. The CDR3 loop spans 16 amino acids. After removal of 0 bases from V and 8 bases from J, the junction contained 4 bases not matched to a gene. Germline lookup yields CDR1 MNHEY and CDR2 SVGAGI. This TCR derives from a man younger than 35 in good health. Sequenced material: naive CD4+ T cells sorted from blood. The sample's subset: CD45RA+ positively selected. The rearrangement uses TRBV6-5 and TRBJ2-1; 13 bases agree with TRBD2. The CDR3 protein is CASSYSGTSGIDEQFF. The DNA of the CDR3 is TGTGCCAGCAGTTACTCGGGGACTAGCGGGATCGATGAGCAGTTCTTC.